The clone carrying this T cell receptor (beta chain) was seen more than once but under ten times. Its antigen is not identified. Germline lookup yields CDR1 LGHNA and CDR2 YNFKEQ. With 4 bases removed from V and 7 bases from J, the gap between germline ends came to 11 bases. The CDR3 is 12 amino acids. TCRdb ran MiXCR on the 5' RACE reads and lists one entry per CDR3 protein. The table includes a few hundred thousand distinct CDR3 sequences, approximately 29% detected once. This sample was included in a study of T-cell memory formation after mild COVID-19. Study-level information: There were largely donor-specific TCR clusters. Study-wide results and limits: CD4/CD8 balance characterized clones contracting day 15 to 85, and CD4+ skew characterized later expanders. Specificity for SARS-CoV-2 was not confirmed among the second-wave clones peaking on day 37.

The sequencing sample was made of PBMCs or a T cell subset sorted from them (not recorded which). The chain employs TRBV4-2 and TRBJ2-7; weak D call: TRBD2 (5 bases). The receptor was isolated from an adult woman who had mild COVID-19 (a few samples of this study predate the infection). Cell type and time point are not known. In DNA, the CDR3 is TGTGCCAGCAGCCGACAACTAGGGGAGCAGTACTTC. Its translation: CASSRQLGEQYF.